This TCR beta chain is drawn from a study of post-analysis software for immune sequencing data. Whole-study context: Recorded disease courses covered relapsing-remitting, secondary progressive and progressive-relapsing multiple sclerosis. Some patients had no subtype annotation.

This CDR3 has 16 amino acids. Germline assignment: CDR1 LGHNA and CDR2 YSLEER. V lost 4 bases to trimming and J lost 0 bases, with 13 bases between them. Regarding the study as a whole: There was significantly lower normalized Chao1 diversity in multiple sclerosis patients than in controls. The study found TRBV5-6, TRBV5-1 and TRBV20-1 among about 5 TRBV segments more frequent in patients than controls.

In regard to this clonotype: Its matching antigen is unknown.

The authors incorporated unique molecular identifiers into the TCR beta cDNA libraries. TCRdb called the PCR reads again in MiXCR, with one record for every CDR3 protein. The sample carries roughly 700,000 distinct CDR3 sequences, roughly 30% recorded once. Source material: blood. The sequence was obtained from a girl under 18 with multiple sclerosis. The rearrangement links TRBV4-3 to TRBJ2-1; D is tentatively TRBD1 or TRBD2 (5 bases each). CDR3 sequence: CASSPRDGLSYNEQFF. The CDR3 bases are TGCGCCAGCAGCCCACGGGACGGCCTCTCCTACAATGAGCAGTTCTTC.